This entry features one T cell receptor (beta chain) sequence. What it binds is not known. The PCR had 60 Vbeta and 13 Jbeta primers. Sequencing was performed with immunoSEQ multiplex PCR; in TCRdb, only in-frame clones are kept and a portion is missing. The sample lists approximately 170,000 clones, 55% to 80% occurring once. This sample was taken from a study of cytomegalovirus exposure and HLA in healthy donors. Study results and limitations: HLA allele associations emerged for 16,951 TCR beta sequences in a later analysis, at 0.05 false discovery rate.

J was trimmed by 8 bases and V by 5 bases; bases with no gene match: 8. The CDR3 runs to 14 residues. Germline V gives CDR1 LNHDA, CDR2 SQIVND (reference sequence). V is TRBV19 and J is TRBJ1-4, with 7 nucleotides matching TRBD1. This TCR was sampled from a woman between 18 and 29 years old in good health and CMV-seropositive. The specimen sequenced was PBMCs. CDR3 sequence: CASSPGQRIEKLFF. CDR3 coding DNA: TGTGCCAGTAGTCCGGGACAGAGAATCGAAAAACTGTTTTTT.